The sequence of this TCR beta chain was determined in a study of blood T cell repertoires in COVID-19. The wider study: COVID-19 samples collected from the United States, Italy and Spain covered acute and convalescent phases.

The authors' processing: Nucleated cell number was recorded as an estimate derived from reference gene primer amplification. The table came from immunoSEQ multiplex PCR; TCRdb's copy has only in-frame clones and leaves some out. V, J and clone size reflect that table, while D and trimming were determined from the DNA. The sample records fewer than 250,000 clones, around 80% being singletons. Trimming removed 2 bases at V and 10 bases at J, with 18 bases between. The CDR3 is 16 residues long. Germline lookup yields CDR1 MGHRA and CDR2 YSYEKL. Input material: peripheral blood. This chain joins TRBV4-1 and TRBJ1-6, with unresolved D. The sequence came from a human donor in a cohort sampled during active COVID-19. CDR3 bases: TGCGCCAGCAGCCAACCAACCCGAGGGAAAGGCTCACCCCTCCACTTT. Translation: CASSQPTRGKGSPLHF.